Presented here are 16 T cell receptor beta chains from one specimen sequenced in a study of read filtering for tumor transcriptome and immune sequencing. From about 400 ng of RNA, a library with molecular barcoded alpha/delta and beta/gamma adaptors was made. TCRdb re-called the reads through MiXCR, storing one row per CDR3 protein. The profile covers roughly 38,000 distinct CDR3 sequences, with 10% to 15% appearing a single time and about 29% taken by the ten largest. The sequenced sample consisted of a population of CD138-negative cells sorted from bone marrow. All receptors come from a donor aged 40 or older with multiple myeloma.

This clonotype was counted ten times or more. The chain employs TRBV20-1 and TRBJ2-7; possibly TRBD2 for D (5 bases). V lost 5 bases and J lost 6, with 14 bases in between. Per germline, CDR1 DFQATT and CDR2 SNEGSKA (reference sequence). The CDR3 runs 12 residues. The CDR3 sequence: CSAGRGLSEQYF. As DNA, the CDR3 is TGCAGTGCTGGTCGGGGTTTGAGCGAGCAGTACTTC.

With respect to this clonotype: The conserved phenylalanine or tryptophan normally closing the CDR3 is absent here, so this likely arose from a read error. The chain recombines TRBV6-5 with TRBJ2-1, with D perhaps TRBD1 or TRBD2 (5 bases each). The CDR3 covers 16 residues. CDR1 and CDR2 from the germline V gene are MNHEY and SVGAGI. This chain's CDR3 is CVSSLYVGARGNEQFI. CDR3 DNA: TGTGTCAGCAGTCTCTATGTCGGGGCGCGTGGCAATGAGCAGTTCATC.

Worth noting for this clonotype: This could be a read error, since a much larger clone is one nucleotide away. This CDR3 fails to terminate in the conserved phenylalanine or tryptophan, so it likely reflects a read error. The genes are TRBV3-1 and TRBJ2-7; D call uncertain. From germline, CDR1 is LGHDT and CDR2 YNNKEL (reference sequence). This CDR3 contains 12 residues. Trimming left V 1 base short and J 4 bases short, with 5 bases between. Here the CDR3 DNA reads TGTGCCAGCAGCCAAGCCGTGTACGAGCAGTACTCC. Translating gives CASSQAVYEQYS.

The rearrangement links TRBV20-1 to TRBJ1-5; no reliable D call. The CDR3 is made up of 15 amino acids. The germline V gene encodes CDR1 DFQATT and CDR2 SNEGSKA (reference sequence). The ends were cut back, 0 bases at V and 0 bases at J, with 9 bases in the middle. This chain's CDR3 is CSAREGSNSNQPQHF. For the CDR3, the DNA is TGCAGTGCTAGAGAAGGCAGTAATAGCAATCAGCCCCAGCATTTT.

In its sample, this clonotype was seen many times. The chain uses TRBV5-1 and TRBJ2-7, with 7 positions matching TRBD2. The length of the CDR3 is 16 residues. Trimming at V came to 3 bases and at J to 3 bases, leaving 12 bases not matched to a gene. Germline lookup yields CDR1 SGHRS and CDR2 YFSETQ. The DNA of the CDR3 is TGCGCCAGCAGCTCGCTCTCCTGGGGCGGGAGCTACGAGCAGTACTTC. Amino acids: CASSSLSWGGSYEQYF.

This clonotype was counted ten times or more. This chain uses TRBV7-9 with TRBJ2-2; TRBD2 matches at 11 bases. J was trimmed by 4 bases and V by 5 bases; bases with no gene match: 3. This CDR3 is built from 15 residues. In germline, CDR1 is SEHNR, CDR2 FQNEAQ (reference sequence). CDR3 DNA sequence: TGTGCCAGCAGCCCCGGACTAGCGGGCACCGGGGAGCTGTTTTTT. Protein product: CASSPGLAGTGELFF.

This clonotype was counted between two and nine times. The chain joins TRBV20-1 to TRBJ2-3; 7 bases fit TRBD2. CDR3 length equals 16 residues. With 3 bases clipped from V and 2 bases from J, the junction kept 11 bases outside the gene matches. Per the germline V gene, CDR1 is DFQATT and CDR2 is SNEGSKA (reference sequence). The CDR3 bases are TGCAGTGCTAGTCCGTCGAGGGGAGGGTCCACAGATACGCAGTATTTT. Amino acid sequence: CSASPSRGGSTDTQYF.

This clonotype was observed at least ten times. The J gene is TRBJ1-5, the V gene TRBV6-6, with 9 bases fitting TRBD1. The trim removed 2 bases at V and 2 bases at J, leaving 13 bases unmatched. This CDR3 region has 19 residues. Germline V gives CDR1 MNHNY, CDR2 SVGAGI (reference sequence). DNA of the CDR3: TGTGCCAGCAGTTACCCACTCGGACAGGGGCCGGGGGGCAATCAGCCCCAGCATTTT. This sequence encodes CASSYPLGQGPGGNQPQHF.

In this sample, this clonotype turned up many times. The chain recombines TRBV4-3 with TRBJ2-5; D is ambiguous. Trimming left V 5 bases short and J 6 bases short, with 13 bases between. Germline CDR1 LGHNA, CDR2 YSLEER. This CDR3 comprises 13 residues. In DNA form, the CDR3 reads TGCGCCAGCAGCTACCGGTCTGGGAAGACCCAGTACTTC. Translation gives CASSYRSGKTQYF.

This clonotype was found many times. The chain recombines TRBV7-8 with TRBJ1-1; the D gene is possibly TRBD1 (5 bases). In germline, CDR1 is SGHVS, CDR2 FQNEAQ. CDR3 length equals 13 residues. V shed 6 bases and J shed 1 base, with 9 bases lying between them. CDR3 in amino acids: CASREQENTEAFF. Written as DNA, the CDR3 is TGTGCCAGCAGGGAACAGGAGAACACTGAAGCTTTCTTT.

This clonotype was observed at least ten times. As DNA, the CDR3 is TGTGCCAGCACAGGGGAAACTAATGAAAAACTGTTTTTT. This translates into CASTGETNEKLFF. The chain carries TRBV6-6 and TRBJ1-4, with a tentative D call TRBD1 (6 bases). The V end lost 7 bases, the J end lost 1 base, and 7 bases lay between the germline ends. This CDR3 has 13 residues. Germline CDR1 MNHNY, CDR2 SVGAGI (reference sequence).

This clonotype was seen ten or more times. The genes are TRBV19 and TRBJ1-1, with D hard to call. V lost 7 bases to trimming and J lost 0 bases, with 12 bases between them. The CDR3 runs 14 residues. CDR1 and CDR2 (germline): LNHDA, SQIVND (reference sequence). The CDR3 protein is CASNVAALNTEAFF. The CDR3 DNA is TGTGCCAGTAATGTCGCCGCCCTGAACACTGAAGCTTTCTTT.

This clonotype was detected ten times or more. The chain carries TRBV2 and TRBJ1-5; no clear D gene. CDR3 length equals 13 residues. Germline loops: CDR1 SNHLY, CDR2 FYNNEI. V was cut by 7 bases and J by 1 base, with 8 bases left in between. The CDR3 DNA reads TGTGCCAGCACCGCTGGGAGCAATCAGCCCCAGCATTTT. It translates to CASTAGSNQPQHF.

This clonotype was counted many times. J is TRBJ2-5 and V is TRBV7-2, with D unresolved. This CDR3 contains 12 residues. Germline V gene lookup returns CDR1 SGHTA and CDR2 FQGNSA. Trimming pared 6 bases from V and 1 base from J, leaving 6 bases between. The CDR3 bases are TGTGCCAGCAGTTTGGGCCAAGAGACCCAGTACTTC. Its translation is CASSLGQETQYF.

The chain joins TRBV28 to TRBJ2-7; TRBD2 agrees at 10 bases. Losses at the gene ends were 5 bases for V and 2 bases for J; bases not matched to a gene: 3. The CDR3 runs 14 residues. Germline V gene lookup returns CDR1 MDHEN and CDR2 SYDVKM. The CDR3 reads CASSTSGKTYEQYF. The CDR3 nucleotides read TGTGCCAGCAGTACTAGCGGGAAAACCTACGAGCAGTACTTC.

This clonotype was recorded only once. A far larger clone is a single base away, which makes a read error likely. The CDR3, as DNA: TGTGTCAGCAGCACTACCGGGACTGTCAATGAGCAGTTCTTC. Its protein product is CVSSTTGTVNEQFF. V and J are TRBV7-2 and TRBJ2-1; perhaps TRBD2 as D (6 bases). Germline loops: CDR1 SGHTA, CDR2 FQGNSA. This CDR3 has 14 amino acids.